This TCR beta chain was sequenced in a study of CD8 T cells in ankylosing spondylitis. Trimming took 2 bases from V and 4 from J; bases not matched to a gene: 4. This CDR3 has 15 residues. The V gene's germline CDR1 is ENHRY and CDR2 SYGVKD. Notes on the study in general: Disease-linked clones bore a CD8+ phenotype, appearing relatively rarely in peripheral blood. A TCR beta motif of about eight highly homologous variants seemed to mark ankylosing spondylitis blood.

This clonotype was counted at least ten times. Its cognate antigen is unknown. One entry per CDR3 protein, called by TCRdb with MiXCR from the 5' RACE reads. The sample has about 750,000 distinct CDR3 sequences; 15% to 20% are singletons. Sequenced: blood, either unsorted or a sorted T cell fraction (not recorded which). The chain recombines TRBV10-3 with TRBJ1-5; TRBD1 matches 8 bases. The receptor's source is a male donor with ankylosing spondylitis. The CDR3 bases are TGTGCCATCAGTGAGGGACAGGGCCCAAATCAGCCCCAGCATTTT. This sequence encodes CAISEGQGPNQPQHF.